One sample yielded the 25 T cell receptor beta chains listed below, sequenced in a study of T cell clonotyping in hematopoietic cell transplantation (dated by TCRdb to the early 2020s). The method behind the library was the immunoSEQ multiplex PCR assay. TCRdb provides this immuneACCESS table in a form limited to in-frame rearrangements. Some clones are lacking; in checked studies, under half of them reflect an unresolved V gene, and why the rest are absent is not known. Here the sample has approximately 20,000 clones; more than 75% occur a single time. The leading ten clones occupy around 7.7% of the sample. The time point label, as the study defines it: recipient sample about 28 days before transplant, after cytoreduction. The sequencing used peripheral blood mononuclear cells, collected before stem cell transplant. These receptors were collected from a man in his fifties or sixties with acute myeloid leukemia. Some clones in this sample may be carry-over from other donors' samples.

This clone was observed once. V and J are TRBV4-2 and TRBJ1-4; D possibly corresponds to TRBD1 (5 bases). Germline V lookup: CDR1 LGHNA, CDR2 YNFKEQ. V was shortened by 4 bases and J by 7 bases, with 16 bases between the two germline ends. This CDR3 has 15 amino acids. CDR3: CASSPPRTGSEKLFF. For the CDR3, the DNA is TGTGCCAGCAGCCCCCCCCGCACAGGTTCTGAAAAACTGTTTTTT.

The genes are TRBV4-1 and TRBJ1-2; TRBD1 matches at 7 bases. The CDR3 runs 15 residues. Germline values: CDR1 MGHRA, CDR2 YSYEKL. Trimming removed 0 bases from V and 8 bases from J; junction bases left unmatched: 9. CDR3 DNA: TGCGCCAGCAGCCAAGAGGGACAGATTGCCTACGGCTACACCTTC. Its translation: CASSQEGQIAYGYTF.

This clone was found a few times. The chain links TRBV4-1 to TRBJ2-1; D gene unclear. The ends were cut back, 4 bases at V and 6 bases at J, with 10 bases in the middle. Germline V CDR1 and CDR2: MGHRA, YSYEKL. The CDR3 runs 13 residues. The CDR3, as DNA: TGCGCCAGCAGCCCTCGTGGTGGCAATGAGCAGTTCTTC. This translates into CASSPRGGNEQFF.

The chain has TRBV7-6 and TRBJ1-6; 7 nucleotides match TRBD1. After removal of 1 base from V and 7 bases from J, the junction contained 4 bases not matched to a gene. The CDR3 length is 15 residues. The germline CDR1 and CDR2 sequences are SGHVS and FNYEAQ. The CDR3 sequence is CASSLERGPNSPLHF. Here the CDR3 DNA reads TGTGCCAGCAGCTTAGAAAGGGGGCCGAATTCACCCCTCCACTTT.

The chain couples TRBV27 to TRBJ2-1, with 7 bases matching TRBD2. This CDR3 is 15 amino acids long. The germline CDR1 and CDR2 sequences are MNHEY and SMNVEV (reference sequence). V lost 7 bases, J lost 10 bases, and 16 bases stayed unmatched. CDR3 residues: CASTEVGAGVGEQFF. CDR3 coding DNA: TGTGCCAGCACCGAGGTCGGGGCGGGGGTGGGAGAGCAGTTCTTC.

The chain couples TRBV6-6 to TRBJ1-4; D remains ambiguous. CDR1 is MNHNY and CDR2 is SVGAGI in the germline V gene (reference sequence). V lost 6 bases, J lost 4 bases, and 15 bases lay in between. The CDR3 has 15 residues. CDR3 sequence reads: CASRPLSDDNEKLFF. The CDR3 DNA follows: TGTGCCAGCAGGCCCCTTTCCGATGATAATGAAAAACTGTTTTTT.

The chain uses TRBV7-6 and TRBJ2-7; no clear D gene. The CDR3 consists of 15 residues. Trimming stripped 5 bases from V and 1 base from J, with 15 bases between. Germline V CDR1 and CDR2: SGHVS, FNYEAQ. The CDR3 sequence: CASSPGLSHSYEQYF. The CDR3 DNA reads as TGTGCCAGCAGCCCCGGCCTTTCCCATTCCTACGAGCAGTACTTC.

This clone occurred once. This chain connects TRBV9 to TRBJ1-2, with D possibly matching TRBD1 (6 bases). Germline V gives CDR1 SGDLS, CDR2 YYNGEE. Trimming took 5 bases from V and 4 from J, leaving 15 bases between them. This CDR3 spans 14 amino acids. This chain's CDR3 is CASRKAGRGYGYTF. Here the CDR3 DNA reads TGTGCCAGCAGGAAAGCGGGCAGGGGCTATGGCTACACCTTC.

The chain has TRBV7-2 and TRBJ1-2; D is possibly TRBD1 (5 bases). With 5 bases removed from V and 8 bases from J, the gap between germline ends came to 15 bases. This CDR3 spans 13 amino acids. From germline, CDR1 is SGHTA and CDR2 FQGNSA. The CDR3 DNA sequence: TGTGCCAGCAGCACCGAGCAGGGACGGGGCTACACCTTC. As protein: CASSTEQGRGYTF.

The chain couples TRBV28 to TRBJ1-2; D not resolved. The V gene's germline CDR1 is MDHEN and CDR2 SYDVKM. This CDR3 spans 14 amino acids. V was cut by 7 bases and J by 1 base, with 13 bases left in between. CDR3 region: CASIPGSVNYGYTF. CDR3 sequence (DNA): TGTGCCAGCATCCCTGGCTCAGTTAACTATGGCTACACCTTC.

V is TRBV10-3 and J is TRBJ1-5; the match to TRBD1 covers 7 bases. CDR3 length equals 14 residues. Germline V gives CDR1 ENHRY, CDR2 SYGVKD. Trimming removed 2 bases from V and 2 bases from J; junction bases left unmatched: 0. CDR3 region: CAISETGGNQPQHF. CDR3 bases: TGTGCCATCAGTGAGACAGGGGGCAATCAGCCCCAGCATTTT.

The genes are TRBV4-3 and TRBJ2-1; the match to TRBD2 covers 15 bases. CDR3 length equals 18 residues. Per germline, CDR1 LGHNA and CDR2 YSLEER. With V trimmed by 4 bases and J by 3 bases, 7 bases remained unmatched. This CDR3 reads CASSPHGTSGGFYNEQFF. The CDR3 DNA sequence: TGCGCCAGCAGCCCCCACGGGACTAGCGGGGGGTTCTACAATGAGCAGTTCTTC.

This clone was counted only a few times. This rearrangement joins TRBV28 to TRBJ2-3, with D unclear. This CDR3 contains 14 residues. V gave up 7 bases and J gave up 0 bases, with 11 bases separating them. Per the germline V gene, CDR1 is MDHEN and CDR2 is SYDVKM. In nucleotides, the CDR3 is TGTGCCAGCACTTCTGGCGGCAGCACAGATACGCAGTATTTT. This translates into CASTSGGSTDTQYF.

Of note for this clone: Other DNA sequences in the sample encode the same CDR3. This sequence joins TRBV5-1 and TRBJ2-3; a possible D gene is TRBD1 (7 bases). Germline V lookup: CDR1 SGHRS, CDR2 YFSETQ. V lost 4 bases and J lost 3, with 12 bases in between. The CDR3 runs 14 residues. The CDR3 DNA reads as TGCGCCAGCAGCGGAGGGACAGTTACAGATACGCAGTATTTT. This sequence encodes CASSGGTVTDTQYF.

CDR3: CASSFLGGYNEQFF. The CDR3 DNA reads TGTGCCAGTAGTTTCTTAGGGGGATACAATGAGCAGTTCTTC. This chain links TRBV19 with TRBJ2-1, with a possible D match to TRBD1 (6 bases). The CDR3 is 14 residues long. The ends were cut back, 5 bases at V and 4 bases at J, with 12 bases in the middle. Germline CDR1 is LNHDA and CDR2 is SQIVND (reference sequence). Filled out from reference TRBV19 and TRBJ2-1, the complete variable domain reads DGGITQSPKYLFRKEGQNVTLSCEQNLNHDAMYWYRQDPGQGLRLIYYSQIVNDFQKGDIAEGYSVSREKKESFPLTVTSAQKNPTAFYLCASSFLGGYNEQFFGPGTRLTVL.

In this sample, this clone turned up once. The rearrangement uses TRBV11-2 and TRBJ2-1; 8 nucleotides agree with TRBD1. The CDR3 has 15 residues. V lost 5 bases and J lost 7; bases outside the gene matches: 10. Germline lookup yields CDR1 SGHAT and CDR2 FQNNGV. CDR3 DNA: TGTGCCAGCAGCCCCTGGGCAGGGGGCATGAATGAGCAGTTCTTC. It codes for CASSPWAGGMNEQFF.

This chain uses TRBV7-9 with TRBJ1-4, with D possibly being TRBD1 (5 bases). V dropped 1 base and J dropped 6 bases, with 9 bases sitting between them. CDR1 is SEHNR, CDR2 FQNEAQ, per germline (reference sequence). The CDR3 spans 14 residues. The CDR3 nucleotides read TGTGCCAGCAGCTTAGGGGGGGAGGATGAAAAACTGTTTTTT. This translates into CASSLGGEDEKLFF.

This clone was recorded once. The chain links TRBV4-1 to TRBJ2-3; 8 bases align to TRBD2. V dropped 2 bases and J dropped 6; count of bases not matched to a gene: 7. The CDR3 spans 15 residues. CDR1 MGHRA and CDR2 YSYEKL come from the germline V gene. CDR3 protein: CASSQPGLVFDTQYF. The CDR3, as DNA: TGCGCCAGCAGCCAACCGGGACTAGTTTTCGATACGCAGTATTTT.

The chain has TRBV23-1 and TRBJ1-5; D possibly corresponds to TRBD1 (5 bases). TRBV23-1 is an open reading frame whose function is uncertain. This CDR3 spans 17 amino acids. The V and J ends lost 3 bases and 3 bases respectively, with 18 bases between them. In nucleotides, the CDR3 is TGCGCCAGCAGTCATCGGTTATCGACAGACCCCAATCAGCCCCAGCATTTT. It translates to CASSHRLSTDPNQPQHF.

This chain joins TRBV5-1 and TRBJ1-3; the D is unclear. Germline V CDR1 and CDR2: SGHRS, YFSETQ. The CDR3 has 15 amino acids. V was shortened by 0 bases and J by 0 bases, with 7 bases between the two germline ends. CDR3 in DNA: TGCGCCAGCAGCTTGGGGACTGACTCTGGAAACACCATATATTTT. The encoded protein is CASSLGTDSGNTIYF.

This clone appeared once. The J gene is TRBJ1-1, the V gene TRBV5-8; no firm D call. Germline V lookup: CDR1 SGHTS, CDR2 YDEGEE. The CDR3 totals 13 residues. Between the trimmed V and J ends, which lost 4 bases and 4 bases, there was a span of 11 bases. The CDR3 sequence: CASSPWGGTEAFF. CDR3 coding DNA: TGTGCCAGCAGCCCGTGGGGTGGCACTGAAGCTTTCTTT.

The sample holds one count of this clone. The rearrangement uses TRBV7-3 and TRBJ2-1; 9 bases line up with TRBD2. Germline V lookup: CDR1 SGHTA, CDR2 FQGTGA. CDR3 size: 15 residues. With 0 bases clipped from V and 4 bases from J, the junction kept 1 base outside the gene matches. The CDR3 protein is CASSLTSGGYNEQFF. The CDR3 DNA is TGTGCCAGCAGCTTAACCAGCGGGGGGTACAATGAGCAGTTCTTC.

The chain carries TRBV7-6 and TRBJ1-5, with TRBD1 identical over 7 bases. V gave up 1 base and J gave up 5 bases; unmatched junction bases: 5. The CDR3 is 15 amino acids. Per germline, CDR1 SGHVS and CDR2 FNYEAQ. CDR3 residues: CASSLGTGPDQPQHF. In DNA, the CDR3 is TGTGCCAGCAGCTTAGGGACAGGACCTGATCAGCCCCAGCATTTT.

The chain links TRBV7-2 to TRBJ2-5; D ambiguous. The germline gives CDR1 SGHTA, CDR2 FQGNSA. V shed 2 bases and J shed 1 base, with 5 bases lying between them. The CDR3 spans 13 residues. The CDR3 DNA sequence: TGTGCCAGCAGCTTACACTCCCAAGAGACCCAGTACTTC. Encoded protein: CASSLHSQETQYF.

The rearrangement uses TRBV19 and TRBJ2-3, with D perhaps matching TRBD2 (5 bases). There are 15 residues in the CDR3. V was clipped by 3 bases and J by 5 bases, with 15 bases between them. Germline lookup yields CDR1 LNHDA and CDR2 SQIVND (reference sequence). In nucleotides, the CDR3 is TGTGCCAGTAGTATTTCGATTCTAGCCGGAGATACGCAGTATTTT. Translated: CASSISILAGDTQYF.